This T cell receptor (beta chain) was sequenced during a study of control samples from healthy donors and cancer patients. The data were produced by immunoSEQ multiplex PCR, yet TCRdb's version contains in-frame clones alone and is incomplete. The table records some 49,000 clones, approximately 86% of them present only once. Deletions cut 5 bases from V and 8 bases from J, with 15 bases between. This CDR3 has 14 amino acids. Germline lookup yields CDR1 MNHEY and CDR2 SVGEGT. V and J are TRBV6-2 or TRBV6-3 and TRBJ1-4; D is undetermined. The sequenced sample consisted of PBMCs. The receptor comes from a woman aged 45 to 65 with lung cancer. CDR3 DNA: TGTGCCAGCAGTACCCGAAGTGATAGCGAAAAACTGTTTTTT. This translates into CASSTRSDSEKLFF.